This T cell receptor (beta chain) was obtained from a study of cytomegalovirus exposure and HLA in healthy donors. Regarding the study as a whole: For most TCR beta V segments, an earlier analysis put the productive rate at about 87% or about 30% of the time. Most CMV-associated TCR beta chains were later found to appear HLA-restricted.

A word on this clone: What it recognizes is unknown.

V was trimmed by 5 bases and J by 7 bases, leaving 15 bases between them. Germline-derived CDR1 and CDR2 are MDHEN and SYDVKM. The CDR3 covers 15 residues. PCR was performed using 60 Vbeta and 13 Jbeta primers. TCRdb keeps only in-frame clones here, not all; method: immunoSEQ multiplex PCR. The sample yields 150,000 to 200,000 clones, about 86% seen once. The TCR sequence derives from a woman aged 25 to 39 in good health and CMV-seronegative. What was sequenced was PBMCs. The gene calls are TRBV28 and TRBJ1-6; D unclear. The CDR3 DNA reads TGTGCCAGCAGTCCTCAAGCTGGCGGAAATTCACCCCTCCACTTT. Translation gives CASSPQAGGNSPLHF.